This passage covers 21 T cell receptor beta chains from one sample sequenced in a study of regulatory T cells in long-lasting Graves disease. Described time point: newly diagnosed GD, antithyroid drugs for less than 3 months. After RNA was extracted from PBMCs, the TCR library was made from it. The TCR beta library used iRepertoire HTBI primers with Arm-PCR amplification of CDR3. TCRdb re-analysed the multiplex PCR reads in MiXCR, keeping a single row per CDR3 protein. The top ten hold 16% of the sample, which has approximately 400,000 distinct CDR3 sequences, about 15% seen once. This same sample was also part of a study on T cells in Graves' hyperthyroidism and ophthalmopathy.

Sequences were derived from peripheral blood mononuclear cells (PBMCs), sampled at new diagnosis, from a patient treated with antithyroid drugs. The receptors originated from a woman aged 25-40 years with Graves disease.

Turning to this clonotype: An end of the junction does not agree with germline; a read error may underlie this. The genes are TRBV9 and TRBJ1-1, with D perhaps TRBD1 (5 bases). This CDR3 contains 14 residues. Per the germline V gene, CDR1 is SGDLS and CDR2 is YYNGEE. The CDR3 DNA reads TGTGCCAGCAGCGTAGTACTGGCAGGGACTGAGGCTTTCTTT. Translation: CASSVVLAGTEAFF. The entire variable domain, with the rest obtained from reference TRBV9 and TRBJ1-1, is as follows: DSGVTQTPKHLITATGQRVTLRCSPRSGDLSVYWYQQSLDQGLQFLIQYYNGEERAKGNILERFSAQQFPDLHSELNLSSLELGDSALYFCASSVVLAGTEAFFGQGTRLTVV.

This clonotype was counted ten times or more. V and J are TRBV20-1 and TRBJ2-5, with D tentatively TRBD1 (7 bases). Germline V gene lookup returns CDR1 DFQATT and CDR2 SNEGSKA (reference sequence). V was shortened by 1 base and J by 1 base, with 16 bases between the two germline ends. This CDR3 has 16 amino acids. In DNA form, the CDR3 reads TGCAGTGCTAGAGGAATGCAGGGGGGTCTCCAAGAGACCCAGTACTTC. Translated, it gives CSARGMQGGLQETQYF.

Concerning this clonotype itself: Possible read error: a much larger clone is one base away. CDR3 protein: CASSESPGLLRREKLFF. Written as DNA, the CDR3 is TGTGCCAGCAGCGAATCACCGGGACTCCTAAGGAGGGAAAAACTGTTTTTT. This rearrangement joins TRBV7-9 to TRBJ1-4, with D possibly TRBD1 on 5 matching bases. CDR1 is SEHNR and CDR2 is FQNEAQ in the germline V gene (reference sequence). There are 17 residues in the CDR3. Deletions cut 5 bases from V and 8 bases from J, with 24 bases between.

This chain connects TRBV12-3 or TRBV12-4 to TRBJ2-1; D tentatively fits TRBD1 or TRBD2 (5 bases each). The CDR3 is made up of 13 amino acids. V was clipped by 5 bases and J by 9 bases, with 14 bases between them. CDR3 sequence (DNA): TGTGCCAGCAGTCTAGGGACCCTTTTTGAGCAGTTCTTC. Its translation is CASSLGTLFEQFF.

This clonotype was seen only a few times. V gene TRBV27 combines with J gene TRBJ2-2; no definite D call. This CDR3 has 15 amino acids. The V and J ends lost 3 bases and 2 bases respectively, with 10 bases between them. Germline CDR1 and CDR2: MNHEY and SMNVEV (reference sequence). The DNA of the CDR3 is TGTGCCAGCAGTTTTTACAGACGCAACACCGGGGAGCTGTTTTTT. Its protein is CASSFYRRNTGELFF.

The chain has TRBV7-6 and TRBJ1-2; D remains ambiguous. This CDR3 region has 12 residues. Germline assignment: CDR1 SGHVS and CDR2 FNYEAQ. V gave up 5 bases and J gave up 8 bases, with 12 bases separating them. The CDR3: CASSLGPGGYTF. The CDR3, as DNA: TGTGCCAGCAGCCTAGGACCGGGGGGCTACACCTTC. The full variable domain, rest sourced from reference TRBV7-6 and TRBJ1-2, is GAGVSQSPRYKVTKRGQDVALRCDPISGHVSLYWYRQALGQGPEFLTYFNYEAQQDKSGLPNDRFSAERPEGSISTLTIQRTEQRDSAMYRCASSLGPGGYTFGSGTRLTVV.

There are a few counts of this clonotype. J is TRBJ1-6 and V is TRBV5-1; D possibly corresponds to TRBD1 (6 bases). Looked up from germline, CDR1 is SGHRS and CDR2 is YFSETQ. V was pared by 2 bases and J by 8 bases, with 11 bases between. CDR3 length: 14 residues. DNA for the CDR3: TGCGCCAGCAGCTTTGGGACACCTGATTCACCCCTCCACTTT. Its translation is CASSFGTPDSPLHF.

The genes are TRBV18 and TRBJ1-5; tentatively, D is TRBD1 (5 bases). Trimming left V 5 bases short and J 0 bases short, with 20 bases between. Looked up from germline, CDR1 is KGHSH and CDR2 is LQKENI. This CDR3 spans 18 amino acids. This chain's CDR3 is CASSNNARPTASNQPQHF. Here the CDR3 DNA reads TGTGCCAGCTCAAATAATGCCCGGCCGACAGCTAGCAATCAGCCCCAGCATTTT.

This clonotype has just a few counts. This CDR3 reads CASSRPGVEPNTEAFF. The CDR3 DNA reads as TGTGCCAGCAGCCGCCCAGGGGTTGAACCGAACACTGAAGCTTTCTTT. This chain links TRBV6-2 or TRBV6-3 with TRBJ1-1; the D gene is possibly TRBD1 (6 bases). CDR1 MNHEY and CDR2 SVGEGT come from the germline V gene. Trimming pared 6 bases from V and 1 base from J, leaving 18 bases between. The CDR3 is made up of 16 amino acids.

The V call is TRBV9, the J call TRBJ1-1, with unresolved D. V shed 4 bases and J shed 3 bases, with 13 bases lying between them. The CDR3 spans 14 residues. CDR1 SGDLS and CDR2 YYNGEE come from the germline V gene. CDR3 in amino acids: CASSSTPAHTEAFF. In nucleotides, the CDR3 is TGTGCCAGCAGCTCGACACCAGCCCACACTGAAGCTTTCTTT.

The J gene is TRBJ1-1, the V gene TRBV5-6, with 8 bases that match TRBD1. Germline assignment: CDR1 SGHDT and CDR2 YYEEEE. J gave up 5 bases and V 3 bases, and 6 bases lay outside the gene matches. This CDR3 has 14 amino acids. The CDR3 loop is CASSWGTGRTEAFF. CDR3 bases: TGTGCCAGCAGCTGGGGGACAGGAAGGACTGAAGCTTTCTTT. Complete variable domain (other parts from reference TRBV5-6 and TRBJ1-1): DAGVTQSPTHLIKTRGQQVTLRCSPKSGHDTVSWYQQALGQGPQFIFQYYEEEERQRGNFPDRFSGHQFPNYSSELNVNALLLGDSALYLCASSWGTGRTEAFFGQGTRLTVV.

This clonotype appeared many times. The gene calls are TRBV2 and TRBJ2-5; TRBD2 agrees at 8 bases. V was pared by 7 bases and J by 5 bases, with 9 bases of the junction left unmatched. Germline assignment: CDR1 SNHLY and CDR2 FYNNEI. The CDR3 has 14 amino acids. Written as DNA, the CDR3 is TGTGCCAGCACGGAGGCTAGCGGGTACGAGACCCAGTACTTC. Translated: CASTEASGYETQYF.

The rearrangement uses TRBV5-6 and TRBJ1-3; possible D gene TRBD1, 5 bases. Looked up from germline, CDR1 is SGHDT and CDR2 is YYEEEE. CDR3 length equals 14 residues. V was cut by 4 bases and J by 0 bases, with 8 bases left in between. CDR3 coding DNA: TGTGCCAGCAGCGCGACAGTCTCTGGAAACACCATATATTTT. This translates into CASSATVSGNTIYF.

Worth noting for this clonotype: Germline and junction disagree at one end, which may indicate a read error. J is TRBJ2-3 and V is TRBV18; TRBD2 matches 10 bases. Germline-derived CDR1 and CDR2 are KGHSH and LQKENI. This CDR3 is built from 18 residues. The CDR3 DNA reads TGTGCCAGCTCACCGCGGCTAGCGGGAGACGGGGGCACAGATATGCAGTATTTT. Translation gives CASSPRLAGDGGTDMQYF.

This clonotype occurred a few times. The J gene is TRBJ2-1, the V gene TRBV19, with D tentatively TRBD1 or TRBD2 (5 bases each). V was pared by 0 bases and J by 10 bases, with 16 bases between. The CDR3 is 15 amino acids. The germline gives CDR1 LNHDA, CDR2 SQIVND (reference sequence). CDR3 sequence (DNA): TGTGCCAGTAGTATAGATTCGGGGACGGTAGGAGAGCAGTTCTTC. Translating it yields CASSIDSGTVGEQFF.

This clonotype was seen repeatedly, ten times or more. The chain is built from TRBV7-9 and TRBJ2-1, with TRBD2 as a possible D gene (6 bases). Trimming removed 5 bases from V and 3 bases from J, with 11 bases in between. The CDR3 spans 14 residues. In germline, CDR1 is SEHNR, CDR2 FQNEAQ (reference sequence). The CDR3 nucleotides read TGTGCCAGCAGCCAAGGGCGGGACTACAATGAGCAGTTCTTC. This sequence encodes CASSQGRDYNEQFF.

This clonotype was observed at least ten times. The CDR3 loop reads CASRLLGGGHGYTF. The CDR3 coding sequence is TGTGCCAGCAGACTACTAGGGGGGGGGCATGGCTACACCTTC. The chain carries TRBV11-2 and TRBJ1-2; D perhaps matches TRBD1 (6 bases). V gave up 6 bases and J gave up 6 bases, with 17 bases separating them. This CDR3 comprises 14 residues. Per the germline V gene, CDR1 is SGHAT and CDR2 is FQNNGV. Full variable domain (rest looked up from reference TRBV11-2 and TRBJ1-2): EAGVAQSPRYKIIEKRQSVAFWCNPISGHATLYWYQQILGQGPKLLIQFQNNGVVDDSQLPKDRFSAERLKGVDSTLKIQPAKLEDSAVYLCASRLLGGGHGYTFGSGTRLTVV.

There are many counts of this clonotype. CDR3 coding DNA: TGTGCCAGCAGCTTGAAAAGGGGAATCGGCTACACCTTC. It is translated as CASSLKRGIGYTF. The chain has TRBV11-2 and TRBJ1-2; D might be TRBD1 (5 bases). Germline V gene lookup returns CDR1 SGHAT and CDR2 FQNNGV. The V gene lost 3 bases and the J gene lost 8 bases, with 13 bases spanning the gap. This CDR3 spans 13 amino acids. The complete variable domain, with remaining parts taken from reference TRBV11-2 and TRBJ1-2, reads EAGVAQSPRYKIIEKRQSVAFWCNPISGHATLYWYQQILGQGPKLLIQFQNNGVVDDSQLPKDRFSAERLKGVDSTLKIQPAKLEDSAVYLCASSLKRGIGYTFGSGTRLTVV.

The sample holds many counts of this clonotype. V is TRBV7-9 and J is TRBJ2-7; D gene uncertain. V was trimmed by 6 bases and J by 0 bases, leaving 6 bases between them. The CDR3 has 12 amino acids. Germline V gene lookup returns CDR1 SEHNR and CDR2 FQNEAQ (reference sequence). The CDR3 coding sequence is TGTGCCAGCAGTTCCACCTCCTACGAGCAGTACTTC. This sequence encodes CASSSTSYEQYF.

The sample holds one count of this clonotype. The chain carries TRBV19 and TRBJ1-1; no clear D gene. The CDR3 runs to 13 residues. Trimming removed 3 bases from V and 1 base from J, with 6 bases in between. CDR1 is LNHDA, CDR2 SQIVND, per germline (reference sequence). The CDR3 nucleotides are TGTGCCAGTAGTATGAGGACGAACACTGAAGCTTTCTTT. This encodes CASSMRTNTEAFF.

CDR3 region: CASSKGQSSSSYNSPLHF. The CDR3 DNA reads TGCGCCAGCAGCAAGGGACAGAGTTCCAGCTCCTATAATTCACCCCTCCACTTT. V usage is TRBV4-1 and J usage is TRBJ1-6; 7 nucleotides agree with TRBD1. CDR3 length: 18 residues. V lost 5 bases, J lost 0 bases, and 10 bases stayed unmatched. Germline-derived CDR1 and CDR2 are MGHRA and YSYEKL.